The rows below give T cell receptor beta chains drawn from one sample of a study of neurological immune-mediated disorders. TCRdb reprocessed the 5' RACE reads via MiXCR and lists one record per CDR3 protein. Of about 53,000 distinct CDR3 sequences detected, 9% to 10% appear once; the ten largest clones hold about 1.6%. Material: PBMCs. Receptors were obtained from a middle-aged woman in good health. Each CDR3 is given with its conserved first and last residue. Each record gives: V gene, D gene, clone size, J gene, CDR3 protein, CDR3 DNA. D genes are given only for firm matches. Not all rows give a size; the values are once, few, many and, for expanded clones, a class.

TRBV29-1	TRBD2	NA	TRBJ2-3	CSVGYLGGGTDTQYF	TGCAGCGTTGGGTATCTTGGGGGGGGCACAGATACGCAGTATTTT
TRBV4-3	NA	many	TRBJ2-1	CASSPGVGSSSYNEQFF	TGCGCCAGCAGCCCCGGTGTGGGGTCTAGCTCCTACAATGAGCAGTTCTTC
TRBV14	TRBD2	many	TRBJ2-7	CASSLRAGFAYEQYF	TGTGCCAGCAGCCTTCGAGCGGGATTCGCCTACGAGCAGTACTTC
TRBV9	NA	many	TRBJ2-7	CASSVEQRDYEQYF	TGTGCCAGCAGCGTAGAACAACGGGACTACGAGCAGTACTTC
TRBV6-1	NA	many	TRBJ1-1	CASSVRDAGEAFF	TGTGCCAGCAGTGTGCGGGATGCCGGTGAAGCTTTCTTT
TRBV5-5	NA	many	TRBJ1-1	CASSLGTLNTEAFF	TGTGCCAGCAGCCTTGGGACTTTGAACACTGAAGCTTTCTTT
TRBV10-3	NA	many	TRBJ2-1	CAISEGDAAYNEQFF	TGTGCCATCAGTGAGGGAGACGCCGCCTACAATGAGCAGTTCTTC
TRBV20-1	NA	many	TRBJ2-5	CSAKLGETQYF	TGCAGTGCTAAACTGGGAGAGACCCAGTACTTC
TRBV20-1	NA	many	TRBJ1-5	CSARGSGSNQPQHF	TGCAGTGCTAGAGGTTCAGGGTCTAATCAGCCCCAGCATTTT
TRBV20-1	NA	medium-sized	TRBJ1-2	CSARDGYGYTF	TGCAGTGCTAGGGACGGCTATGGCTACACCTTC
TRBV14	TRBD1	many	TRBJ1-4	CASSPDRGGEKLFF	TGTGCCAGCAGCCCCGACAGGGGAGGGGAAAAACTGTTTTTT
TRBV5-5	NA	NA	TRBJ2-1	CASSLTAGSSYEQFF	TGTGCCAGCAGCTTGACGGCAGGGAGCTCCTACGAGCAGTTCTTC
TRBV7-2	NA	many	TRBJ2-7	CASSLGPTLQGREQYF	TGTGCCAGCAGCTTAGGGCCAACTCTACAGGGCCGCGAGCAGTACTTC
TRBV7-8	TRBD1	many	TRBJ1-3	CASSPVVRGRGNTIYF	TGTGCCAGCAGCCCCGTGGTCAGGGGGCGCGGAAACACCATATATTTT
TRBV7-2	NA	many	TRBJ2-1	CASSLWGRGLAHNEQFF	TGTGCCAGCAGCTTATGGGGTCGGGGACTTGCTCACAATGAGCAGTTCTTC
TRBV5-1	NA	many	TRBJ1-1	CASSANQGWVTEAFF	TGCGCCAGCAGCGCGAATCAAGGGTGGGTCACTGAAGCTTTCTTT
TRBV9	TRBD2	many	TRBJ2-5	CASSPGTSGDGETQYF	TGTGCCAGCAGCCCCGGGACTAGCGGGGACGGAGAGACCCAGTACTTC
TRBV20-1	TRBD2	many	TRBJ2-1	CSARVTSGSFLVNEQFF	TGCAGTGCTAGAGTCACTAGCGGGAGTTTTTTGGTGAATGAGCAGTTCTTC
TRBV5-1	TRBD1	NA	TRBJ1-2	CASSPGQALDGYTF	TGTGCCAGCAGCCCAGGACAGGCGCTGGATGGCTACACCTTC
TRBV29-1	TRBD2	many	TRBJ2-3	CSVERRSGGTDTQYF	TGCAGCGTTGAAAGACGCAGCGGGGGAACAGATACGCAGTATTTT
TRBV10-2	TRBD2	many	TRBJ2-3	CASRSLGGGGAGTQYF	TGCGCCAGCAGGAGTCTCGGGGGCGGGGGGGCCGGTACGCAGTATTTT
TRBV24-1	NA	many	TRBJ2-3	CATSDFFERAHQYF	TGTGCCACCAGTGATTTCTTTGAGCGGGCCCATCAGTATTTT
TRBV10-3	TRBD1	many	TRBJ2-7	CAIKGQGSDEQYF	TGTGCCATCAAGGGACAGGGGTCGGACGAGCAGTACTTC
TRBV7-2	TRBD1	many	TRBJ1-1	CASSFYAVGQGFSEAFF	TGTGCCAGCAGCTTCTACGCGGTTGGACAGGGGTTTTCTGAAGCTTTCTTT
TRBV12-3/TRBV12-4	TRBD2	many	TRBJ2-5	CASSFSGSWTQYF	TGTGCCAGCAGCTTCAGCGGGAGTTGGACCCAGTACTTC
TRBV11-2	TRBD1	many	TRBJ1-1	CASSLRGTANTEAFF	TGTGCCAGCAGCTTGAGGGGGACAGCCAACACTGAAGCTTTCTTT
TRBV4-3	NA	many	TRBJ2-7	CASSQERWSNYEQYF	TGCGCCAGCAGCCAAGAAAGGTGGAGCAATTACGAGCAGTACTTC
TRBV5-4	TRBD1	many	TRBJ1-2	CASSLFGQGSGYTF	TGTGCCAGCAGCTTGTTCGGACAGGGCAGTGGCTACACCTTC
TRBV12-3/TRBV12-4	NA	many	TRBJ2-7	CASSFRQGNSYEQYF	TGTGCCAGCAGTTTTCGTCAGGGTAACTCCTACGAGCAGTACTTC
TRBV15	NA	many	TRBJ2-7	CATSRARGIYYEQYF	TGTGCCACCAGCAGAGCTCGGGGGATTTACTACGAGCAGTACTTC
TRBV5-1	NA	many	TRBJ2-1	CASGLGGRPDEQFF	TGCGCCAGCGGGCTGGGGGGCCGCCCGGATGAGCAGTTCTTC
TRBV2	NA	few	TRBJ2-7	CASKASALYEQYF	TGTGCCAGCAAGGCTAGCGCTTTGTACGAGCAGTACTTC
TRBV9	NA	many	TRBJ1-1	CASSSGVSRGEAFF	TGTGCCAGCAGCTCCGGGGTTAGTCGGGGTGAAGCTTTCTTT
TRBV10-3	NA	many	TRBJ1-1	CATAQPRALNTEAFF	TGTGCCACAGCCCAGCCCCGGGCTTTGAACACTGAAGCTTTCTTT
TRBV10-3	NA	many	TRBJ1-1	CAIAGNTEAFF	TGTGCCATCGCAGGGAACACTGAAGCTTTCTTT
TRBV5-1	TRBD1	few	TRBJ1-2	CASSVGTEAPYGYTF	TGCGCCAGCAGCGTGGGGACAGAAGCCCCCTATGGCTACACCTTC
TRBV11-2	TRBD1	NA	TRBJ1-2	CASSGQGAPGGYTF	TGTGCCAGCAGCGGACAGGGGGCGCCTGGTGGCTACACCTTC
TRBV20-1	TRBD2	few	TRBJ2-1	CSALRASGFNNEQFF	TGCAGTGCTCTCAGAGCTAGCGGGTTTAACAATGAGCAGTTCTTC